The 28 T cell receptor beta chains below were found in one sample sequenced in a study of vaccination and CD4 T cells after COVID-19. Once obtained from cultured CD4+ T cells, the DNA was sequenced using the Oncomine TCR Beta short-read assay. TCRdb re-analysed the PCR reads in MiXCR, keeping a single row per CDR3 protein. The sample includes roughly 12,000 distinct CDR3 sequences, 44% of them seen just once. The antigens of these receptors remain unknown. Treatment in this sample: approximately nine-day PBMC culture with coronavirus spike peptide pools or control peptides (ViraFEST assay). Material: cultured CD4+ T cells from blood. Receptor source: a human donor with COVID-19.

The V gene is TRBV2, the J gene TRBJ1-5; D might be TRBD1 (6 bases). Germline-derived CDR1 and CDR2 are SNHLY and FYNNEI. V lost 6 bases and J 4 bases, leaving 10 bases between the germline ends. CDR3 length equals 13 residues. CDR3 bases: TGTGCCAGCAGAGGGGGGGTTAATCAGCCCCAGCATTTT. As protein: CASRGGVNQPQHF.

The chain uses TRBV19 and TRBJ2-5; maybe TRBD2 (6 bases). The length of the CDR3 is 14 residues. The germline gives CDR1 LNHDA, CDR2 SQIVND (reference sequence). V was pared by 6 bases and J by 1 base, with 12 bases between. DNA for the CDR3: TGTGCCAGTAGCGGACGGGACTCCCAAGAGACCCAGTACTTC. Translating it yields CASSGRDSQETQYF.

The rearrangement joins TRBV7-2 to TRBJ1-1, with 8 bases matching TRBD1. The CDR3 loop spans 15 amino acids. V dropped 7 bases and J dropped 4; count of bases not matched to a gene: 11. CDR1 is SGHTA, CDR2 FQGNSA, per germline. The CDR3 DNA is TGTGCCAGCATCGAGGAAGACAGGGGAGGCACTGAAGCTTTCTTT. Its translation is CASIEEDRGGTEAFF.

The gene calls are TRBV21-1 and TRBJ1-1. TRBV21-1 is reported as a pseudogene. The CDR3 runs to 14 residues. The CDR3 region is CASSKDGGNTEAFF. Here the CDR3 DNA reads TGTGCCAGCAGCAAAGATGGAGGGAACACTGAAGCTTTCTTT.

This clonotype has only a few counts. The chain uses TRBV5-4 and TRBJ2-5; 13 bases line up with TRBD2. Germline CDR1 SGHNT, CDR2 YYREEE (reference sequence). Trimming cost V 1 base and J 3 bases; bases outside gene matches: 6. The CDR3 has 17 residues. The CDR3 DNA is TGTGCCAGCAGCTTGACCCTACTAGCGGGGGGGAAAGAGACCCAGTACTTC. Protein: CASSLTLLAGGKETQYF.

In DNA form, the CDR3 reads TGTGCCAGCAGGACCACCGGGACAGGCTCCTACGAGCAGTACTTC. Protein: CASRTTGTGSYEQYF. The chain employs TRBV6-1 and TRBJ2-7; the match to TRBD1 covers 8 bases. CDR1 and CDR2 from the germline V gene are MNHNS and SASEGT. J gave up 0 bases and V 6 bases, and 7 bases lay outside the gene matches. The CDR3 runs to 15 residues.

The V call is TRBV2, the J call TRBJ1-5, with D possibly TRBD1 on 6 matching bases. The germline V gene has CDR1 SNHLY and CDR2 FYNNEI. CDR3 length: 14 amino acids. Trimming cost V 7 bases and J 5 bases, with 15 bases left between them. The CDR3 protein is CASKGDGNYQPQHF. CDR3 nucleotide sequence: TGTGCCAGCAAGGGGGACGGCAACTATCAGCCCCAGCATTTT.

This clonotype was seen only once. The V and J genes are TRBV11-3 and TRBJ1-3; 7 bases are shared with TRBD1. This CDR3 is built from 17 residues. V dropped 4 bases and J dropped 4; count of bases not matched to a gene: 13. Germline V CDR1 and CDR2: SGHNT, YENEEA. CDR3 region: CASSSLDRWKGGNTIYF. The CDR3 DNA follows: TGTGCCAGCAGCTCTCTGGACAGGTGGAAAGGAGGAAACACCATATATTTT.

The V gene is TRBV5-1, the J gene TRBJ2-1; 11 nucleotides match TRBD2. The CDR3 totals 15 residues. Trimming removed 4 bases from V and 9 bases from J; junction bases left unmatched: 9. Germline CDR1 and CDR2: SGHRS and YFSETQ. The CDR3 region is CASSPIAGGPIEQFF. In nucleotides, the CDR3 is TGCGCCAGCAGCCCCATAGCGGGGGGGCCGATTGAGCAGTTCTTC.

This sequence joins TRBV5-1 and TRBJ2-5; no firm D call. Trimming removed 3 bases at V and 0 bases at J, with 6 bases between. Germline V gene sequence: CDR1 SGHRS, CDR2 YFSETQ. This CDR3 has 13 residues. The CDR3 DNA is TGCGCCAGCAGCTCTACGTACCAAGAGACCCAGTACTTC. This gives the protein CASSSTYQETQYF. The variable domain in full, completed from reference TRBV5-1 and TRBJ2-5, reads KAGVTQTPRYLIKTRGQQVTLSCSPISGHRSVSWYQQTPGQGLQFLFEYFSETQRNKGNFPGRFSGRQFSNSRSEMNVSTLELGDSALYLCASSSTYQETQYFGPGTRLLVL.

This rearrangement joins TRBV30 to TRBJ2-5; 8 bases are shared with TRBD2. From germline, CDR1 is GTSNPN and CDR2 SVGIG (reference sequence). The J segment lost 5 bases and the V segment lost 5 bases, leaving 7 bases of the junction unmatched. The CDR3 runs to 13 residues. CDR3 sequence reads: CAWSRGGVETQYF. The CDR3 DNA follows: TGTGCCTGGTCACGGGGGGGCGTGGAGACCCAGTACTTC. The entire variable domain, with the rest obtained from reference TRBV30 and TRBJ2-5, is as follows: SQTIHQWPATLVQPVGSPLSLECTVEGTSNPNLYWYRQAAGRGLQLLFYSVGIGQISSEVPQNLSASRPQDRQFILSSKKLLLSDSGFYLCAWSRGGVETQYFGPGTRLLVL.

The count of this clonotype is one. DNA of the CDR3: TGTGCCAGCAGCTCGCTAGCGGGGGTAAACAATGAGCAGTTCTTC. Amino acid sequence: CASSSLAGVNNEQFF. The chain is built from TRBV11-1 and TRBJ2-1; 10 nucleotides match TRBD2. Looked up from germline, CDR1 is SGHAT and CDR2 is FQDESV (reference sequence). The CDR3 covers 15 residues. Trimming removed 4 bases from V and 5 bases from J; junction bases left unmatched: 5. Based on the CDR3 plus reference TRBV11-1 and TRBJ2-1, the full variable domain is EAEVAQSPRYKITEKSQAVAFWCDPISGHATLYWYRQILGQGPELLVQFQDESVVDDSQLPKDRFSAERLKGVDSTLKIQPAELGDSAMYLCASSSLAGVNNEQFFGPGTRLTVL.

The J gene is TRBJ2-7, the V gene TRBV20-1, with D hard to call. V shed 1 base and J shed 2 bases, with 9 bases lying between them. CDR3 length: 13 amino acids. Germline values: CDR1 DFQATT, CDR2 SNEGSKA (reference sequence). The DNA of the CDR3 is TGCAGTGCTAGAGTAGGCGGAACCTACGAGCAGTACTTC. This sequence encodes CSARVGGTYEQYF.

The V gene is TRBV27, the J gene TRBJ2-2; D gene uncertain. Trimming took off 4 bases at V and 8 bases at J, with 8 bases between the two ends. This CDR3 contains 12 residues. Germline CDR1 reads MNHEY; CDR2 reads SMNVEV (reference sequence). The DNA of the CDR3 is TGTGCCAGCAGTTCCCTCCCGGGGGAGCTGTTTTTT. This gives the protein CASSSLPGELFF.

V gene TRBV20-1 combines with J gene TRBJ1-1, with 10 bases fitting TRBD1. The CDR3 runs 14 residues. Germline loops: CDR1 DFQATT, CDR2 SNEGSKA (reference sequence). J lost 6 bases, V lost 3 bases, and 7 bases had no gene match. This chain's CDR3 is CSASRTGGFPEAFF. The CDR3 nucleotides read TGCAGTGCTAGCCGGACAGGGGGGTTTCCTGAAGCTTTCTTT.

This chain connects TRBV7-6 to TRBJ2-7; D uncertain. This CDR3 is built from 13 residues. The germline gives CDR1 SGHVS, CDR2 FNYEAQ. The V end was cut by 6 bases, the J end by 3 bases, with 12 bases between. DNA for the CDR3: TGTGCCAGCAGTAATAGGGTTTTCTACGAGCAGTACTTC. Its protein is CASSNRVFYEQYF. The full variable domain, completed using reference TRBV7-6 and TRBJ2-7, is GAGVSQSPRYKVTKRGQDVALRCDPISGHVSLYWYRQALGQGPEFLTYFNYEAQQDKSGLPNDRFSAERPEGSISTLTIQRTEQRDSAMYRCASSNRVFYEQYFGPGTRLTVT.

This chain joins TRBV6-1 and TRBJ1-5; D ambiguous. V dropped 7 bases and J dropped 6 bases, with 16 bases sitting between them. The germline CDR1 and CDR2 sequences are MNHNS and SASEGT. The CDR3 sequence is 14 residues long. The CDR3 DNA follows: TGTGCCAGCAACAAACTAACGGATTCTCAGCCCCAGCATTTT. Amino acid sequence: CASNKLTDSQPQHF.

The rearrangement links TRBV2 to TRBJ2-5, with D possibly being TRBD2 (5 bases). The CDR3 has 13 residues. Trimming shortened V by 6 bases and J by 1 base, and 9 bases separated the two germline ends. Germline V lookup: CDR1 SNHLY, CDR2 FYNNEI. The CDR3 bases are TGTGCCAGCAGCGGGGAGTCCCAAGAGACCCAGTACTTC. Translating gives CASSGESQETQYF.

This clonotype appeared a few times. The chain joins TRBV12-3 or TRBV12-4 to TRBJ2-3, with D unclear. Trimming took off 3 bases at V and 1 base at J, with 8 bases between the two ends. CDR3 length: 14 amino acids. The CDR3: CASSLNLGTDTQYF. CDR3 nucleotides: TGTGCCAGCAGTTTGAATTTAGGCACAGATACGCAGTATTTT.

The chain links TRBV20-1 to TRBJ2-1, with TRBD2 matching over 16 bases. The J segment lost 1 base and the V segment lost 4 bases, leaving 4 bases of the junction unmatched. This CDR3 has 17 residues. Germline V gives CDR1 DFQATT, CDR2 SNEGSKA (reference sequence). DNA of the CDR3: TGCAGTGCTAAAGGGACTAGCGGGGGGGAATCCTACAATGAGCAGTTCTTC. Encoded protein: CSAKGTSGGESYNEQFF.

The table lists this clonotype with a few counts. The J gene is TRBJ1-1, the V gene TRBV20-1, with D uncertain. The ends were cut back, 3 bases at V and 7 bases at J, with 9 bases in the middle. CDR3 size: 11 residues. Germline assignment: CDR1 DFQATT and CDR2 SNEGSKA (reference sequence). The CDR3 loop reads CSARVQVEAFF. The DNA for the CDR3 is TGCAGTGCTAGGGTCCAGGTTGAAGCTTTCTTT.

J is TRBJ2-5 and V is TRBV5-1; D is possibly TRBD1 or TRBD2 (5 bases each). The germline gives CDR1 SGHRS, CDR2 YFSETQ. Trimming cost V 4 bases and J 5 bases, with 12 bases left between them. This CDR3 region has 13 residues. DNA for the CDR3: TGCGCCAGCAGCCGTGGGGGAGAGGAGACCCAGTACTTC. As protein: CASSRGGEETQYF.

The chain links TRBV6-5 to TRBJ1-1; D is unresolved. The CDR3 runs 13 residues. CDR1 and CDR2 from the germline V gene are MNHEY and SVGAGI. Trimming took 4 bases from V and 1 from J, leaving 7 bases between them. In nucleotides, the CDR3 is TGTGCCAGCAGTTTTGCGGAGAACACTGAAGCTTTCTTT. It encodes CASSFAENTEAFF.

This clonotype was seen more than once but under ten times. This sequence joins TRBV6-5 and TRBJ2-3, with D tentatively TRBD2 (6 bases). Germline V gene lookup returns CDR1 MNHEY and CDR2 SVGAGI. The CDR3 length is 15 residues. Trimming stripped 4 bases from V and 4 bases from J, with 15 bases between. CDR3 sequence: CASSSHGGTSDTQYF. The CDR3 region has the DNA TGTGCCAGCAGTTCCCACGGCGGGACGTCAGATACGCAGTATTTT.

This clonotype rates as medium-sized (0.01 to 0.1%). The J gene is TRBJ1-3, the V gene TRBV6-1, with no clear D. This CDR3 contains 14 residues. Trimming stripped 6 bases from V and 0 bases from J, with 9 bases between. Germline assignment: CDR1 MNHNS and CDR2 SASEGT. CDR3 residues: CASRPGYSGNTIYF. For the CDR3, the DNA is TGTGCCAGCAGGCCTGGATACTCTGGAAACACCATATATTTT.

This chain links TRBV23-1 with TRBJ1-5; D might be TRBD1 (6 bases). Being an ORF, TRBV23-1 has a function that is uncertain. This CDR3 region has 15 residues. V was cut by 1 base and J by 4 bases, with 11 bases left in between. In nucleotides, the CDR3 is TGCGCCAGCAGTCAATATCGGGACAAAAATCAGCCCCAGCATTTT. Translated, it gives CASSQYRDKNQPQHF.

This chain joins TRBV25-1 and TRBJ2-2; D tentatively fits TRBD1 or TRBD2 (6 bases each). The V and J ends lost 3 bases and 0 bases respectively, with 17 bases between them. Germline V lookup: CDR1 MGHDK, CDR2 SYGVNS. The CDR3 runs 18 residues. The CDR3, as DNA: TGTGCCAGCAGTGAGTCGTGGGGGGCAGCCGCGAACACCGGGGAGCTGTTTTTT. It specifies CASSESWGAAANTGELFF.

V usage is TRBV18 and J usage is TRBJ2-3, with D perhaps assigned TRBD1 or TRBD2 (5 bases each). Between the trimmed V and J ends, which lost 3 bases and 4 bases, there was a span of 11 bases. The CDR3 runs to 14 residues. Germline values: CDR1 KGHSH, CDR2 LQKENI. The CDR3 region has the DNA TGTGCCAGCTCACCGGGGGACGCAGCAGATACGCAGTATTTT. Translation: CASSPGDAADTQYF.